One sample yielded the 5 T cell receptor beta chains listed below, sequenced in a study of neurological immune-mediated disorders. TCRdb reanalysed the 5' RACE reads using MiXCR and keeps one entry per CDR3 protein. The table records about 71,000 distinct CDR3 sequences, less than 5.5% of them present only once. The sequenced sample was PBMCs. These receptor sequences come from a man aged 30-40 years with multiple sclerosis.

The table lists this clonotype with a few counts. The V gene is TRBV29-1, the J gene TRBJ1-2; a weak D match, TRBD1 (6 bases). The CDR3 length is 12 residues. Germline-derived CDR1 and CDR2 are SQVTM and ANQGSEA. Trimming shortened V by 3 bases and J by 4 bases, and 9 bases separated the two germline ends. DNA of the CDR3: TGCAGCGTTGATCGCAGGGGCTATGGCTACACCTTC. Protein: CSVDRRGYGYTF.

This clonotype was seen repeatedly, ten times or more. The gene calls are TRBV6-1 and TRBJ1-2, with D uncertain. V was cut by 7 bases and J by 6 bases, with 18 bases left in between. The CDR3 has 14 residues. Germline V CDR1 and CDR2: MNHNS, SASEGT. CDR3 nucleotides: TGTGCCAGCACCGAAGATACAATCCTTAATGGCTACACCTTC. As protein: CASTEDTILNGYTF.

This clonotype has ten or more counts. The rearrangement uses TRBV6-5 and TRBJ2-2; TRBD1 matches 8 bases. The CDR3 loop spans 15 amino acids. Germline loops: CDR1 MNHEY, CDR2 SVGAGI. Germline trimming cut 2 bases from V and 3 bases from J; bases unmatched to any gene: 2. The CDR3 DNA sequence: TGTGCCAGCAGTTACGAGGACAGGGACACCGGGGAGCTGTTTTTT. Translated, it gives CASSYEDRDTGELFF.

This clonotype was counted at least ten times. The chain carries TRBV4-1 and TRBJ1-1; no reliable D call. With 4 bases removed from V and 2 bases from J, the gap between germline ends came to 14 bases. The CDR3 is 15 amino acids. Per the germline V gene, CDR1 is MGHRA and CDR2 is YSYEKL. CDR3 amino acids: CASSPQSGINTEAFF. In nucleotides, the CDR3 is TGCGCCAGCAGCCCCCAGTCCGGGATAAACACTGAAGCTTTCTTT.

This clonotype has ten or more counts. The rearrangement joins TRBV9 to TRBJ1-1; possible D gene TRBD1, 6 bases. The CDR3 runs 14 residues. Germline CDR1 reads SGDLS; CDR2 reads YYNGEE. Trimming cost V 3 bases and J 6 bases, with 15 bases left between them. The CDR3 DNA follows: TGTGCCAGCAGCGCGTGGGGGGCAGGCTCTGAAGCTTTCTTT. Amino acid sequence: CASSAWGAGSEAFF. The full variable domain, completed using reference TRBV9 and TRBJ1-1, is DSGVTQTPKHLITATGQRVTLRCSPRSGDLSVYWYQQSLDQGLQFLIQYYNGEERAKGNILERFSAQQFPDLHSELNLSSLELGDSALYFCASSAWGAGSEAFFGQGTRLTVV.